One sample yielded the 2 T cell receptor beta chains listed below, sequenced in a study of T cell responses to AZD1222 COVID-19 vaccine. Some clones are missing from TCRdb's copy, which holds only in-frame ones; the method was immunoSEQ multiplex PCR. The sample yields about 150,000 clones, about 91% seen once. The specimen was peripheral blood, collected on day 0 of AZD1222 vaccination. The receptors derive from an adult in good health.

The chain links TRBV19 to TRBJ1-2, with a possible D match to TRBD1 (5 bases). The germline gives CDR1 LNHDA, CDR2 SQIVND (reference sequence). This CDR3 has 14 amino acids. V gave up 5 bases and J gave up 4 bases, with 14 bases separating them. The CDR3 protein is CASSASGFAYGYTF. CDR3 nucleotides: TGTGCCAGTAGTGCTTCAGGGTTTGCCTATGGCTACACCTTC.

V is TRBV27 and J is TRBJ2-7, with 14 positions matching TRBD2. The CDR3 sequence is 16 residues long. Per germline, CDR1 MNHEY and CDR2 SMNVEV (reference sequence). V gave up 4 bases and J gave up 3 bases; unmatched junction bases: 5. The CDR3 protein is CASSSTSGRGFYEQYF. CDR3 DNA: TGTGCCAGCAGTTCGACTAGCGGGAGGGGATTCTACGAGCAGTACTTC.